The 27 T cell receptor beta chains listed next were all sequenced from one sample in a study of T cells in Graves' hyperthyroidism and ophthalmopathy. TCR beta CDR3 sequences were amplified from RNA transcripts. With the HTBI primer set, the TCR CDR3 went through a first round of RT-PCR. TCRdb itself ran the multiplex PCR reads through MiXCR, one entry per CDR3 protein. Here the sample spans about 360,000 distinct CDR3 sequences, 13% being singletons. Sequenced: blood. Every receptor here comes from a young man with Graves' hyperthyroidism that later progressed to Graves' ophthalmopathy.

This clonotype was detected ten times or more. The CDR3 loop is CASSEDEGSGGPEQYF. In DNA form, the CDR3 reads TGTGCCAGCAGTGAAGATGAGGGTAGCGGGGGGCCCGAGCAGTACTTC. The chain uses TRBV6-1 and TRBJ2-7; 10 nucleotides match TRBD2. The CDR3 totals 16 residues. CDR1 is MNHNS, CDR2 SASEGT, per germline. Germline trimming cut 1 base from V and 6 bases from J; bases unmatched to any gene: 9.

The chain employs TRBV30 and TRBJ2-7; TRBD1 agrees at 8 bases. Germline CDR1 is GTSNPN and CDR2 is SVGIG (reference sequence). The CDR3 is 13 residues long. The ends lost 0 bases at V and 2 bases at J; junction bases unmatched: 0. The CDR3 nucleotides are TGTGCCTGGAGTGTACAGGGGGCCTACGAGCAGTACTTC. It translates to CAWSVQGAYEQYF.

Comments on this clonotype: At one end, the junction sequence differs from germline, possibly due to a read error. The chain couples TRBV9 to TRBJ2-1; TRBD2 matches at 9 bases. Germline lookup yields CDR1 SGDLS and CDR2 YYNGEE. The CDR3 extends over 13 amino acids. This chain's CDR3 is CTSRTSADREQFF. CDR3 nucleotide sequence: TGTACCAGCAGGACTAGCGCGGACCGTGAGCAGTTCTTC. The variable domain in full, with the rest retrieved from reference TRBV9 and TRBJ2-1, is DSGVTQTPKHLITATGQRVTLRCSPRSGDLSVYWYQQSLDQGLQFLIQYYNGEERAKGNILERFSAQQFPDLHSELNLSSLELGDSALYFCTSRTSADREQFFGPGTRLTVL.

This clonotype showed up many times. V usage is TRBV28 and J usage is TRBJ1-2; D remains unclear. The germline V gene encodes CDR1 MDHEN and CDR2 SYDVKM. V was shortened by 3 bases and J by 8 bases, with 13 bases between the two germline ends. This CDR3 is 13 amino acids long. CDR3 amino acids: CASSFSEGRGYTF. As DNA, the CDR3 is TGTGCCAGCAGTTTTTCGGAGGGTCGGGGCTACACCTTC.

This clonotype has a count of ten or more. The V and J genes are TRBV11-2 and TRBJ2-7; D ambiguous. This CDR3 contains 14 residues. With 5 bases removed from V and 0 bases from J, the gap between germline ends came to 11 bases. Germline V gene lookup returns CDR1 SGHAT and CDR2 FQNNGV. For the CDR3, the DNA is TGTGCCAGCAGCCTGGTTGGGATCTCCTACGAGCAGTACTTC. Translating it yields CASSLVGISYEQYF.

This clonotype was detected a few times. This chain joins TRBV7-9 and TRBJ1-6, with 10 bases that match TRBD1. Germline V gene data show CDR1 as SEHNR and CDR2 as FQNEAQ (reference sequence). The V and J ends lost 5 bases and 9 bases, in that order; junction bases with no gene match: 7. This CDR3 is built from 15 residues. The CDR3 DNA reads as TGTGCCAGCAGCCCAAGACAGGGGGCAAGTTCACCCCTCCACTTT. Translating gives CASSPRQGASSPLHF.

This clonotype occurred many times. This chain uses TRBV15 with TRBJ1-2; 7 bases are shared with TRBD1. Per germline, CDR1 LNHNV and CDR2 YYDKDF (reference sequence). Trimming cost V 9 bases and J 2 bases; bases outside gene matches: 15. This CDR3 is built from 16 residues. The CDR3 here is CATRPSTGEGNYGYTF. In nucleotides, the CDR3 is TGTGCCACTAGACCTTCCACAGGGGAAGGCAACTATGGCTACACCTTC.

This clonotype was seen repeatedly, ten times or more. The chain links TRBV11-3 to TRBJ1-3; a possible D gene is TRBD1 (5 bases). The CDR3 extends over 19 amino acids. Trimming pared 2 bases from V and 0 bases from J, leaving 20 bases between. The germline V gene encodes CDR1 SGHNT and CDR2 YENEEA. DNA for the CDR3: TGTGCCAGCAGCTTATACCGGCAGGGTGCCGCCCTCTCTGGAAACACCATATATTTT. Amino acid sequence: CASSLYRQGAALSGNTIYF.

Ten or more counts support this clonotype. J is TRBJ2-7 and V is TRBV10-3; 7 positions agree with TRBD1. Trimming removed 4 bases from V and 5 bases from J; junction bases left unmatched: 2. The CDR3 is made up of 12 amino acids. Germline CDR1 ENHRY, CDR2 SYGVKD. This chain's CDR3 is CAISGDSHEQYF. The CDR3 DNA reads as TGTGCCATCAGTGGGGACAGCCACGAGCAGTACTTC.

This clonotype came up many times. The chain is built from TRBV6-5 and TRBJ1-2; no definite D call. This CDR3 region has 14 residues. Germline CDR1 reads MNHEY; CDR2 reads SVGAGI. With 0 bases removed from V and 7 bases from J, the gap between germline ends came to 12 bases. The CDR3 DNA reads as TGTGCCAGCAGTTACTCCGTTTCAGGAGGTGGCTACACCTTC. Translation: CASSYSVSGGGYTF.

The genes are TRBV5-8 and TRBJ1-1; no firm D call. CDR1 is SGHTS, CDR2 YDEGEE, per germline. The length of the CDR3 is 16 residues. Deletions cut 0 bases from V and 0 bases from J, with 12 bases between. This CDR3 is CASSLAYRGVNTEAFF. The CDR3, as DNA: TGTGCCAGCAGCTTGGCGTATAGAGGAGTGAACACTGAAGCTTTCTTT.

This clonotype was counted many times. As DNA, the CDR3 is TGTGCCAGCAGGACCCCTGGAGACAATTCACCCCTCCACTTT. The encoded protein is CASRTPGDNSPLHF. V and J are TRBV28 and TRBJ1-6; no clear D. This CDR3 spans 14 amino acids. V was pared by 6 bases and J by 7 bases, with 13 bases between. The V gene's germline CDR1 is MDHEN and CDR2 SYDVKM.

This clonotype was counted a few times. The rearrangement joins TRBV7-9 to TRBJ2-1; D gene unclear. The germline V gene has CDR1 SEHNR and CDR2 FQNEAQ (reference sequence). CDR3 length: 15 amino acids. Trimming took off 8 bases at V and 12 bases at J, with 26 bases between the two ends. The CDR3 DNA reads TGTGCCAGCTTACCGAAGAAGGGCCCTTTATCAGTGCAGTTCTTC. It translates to CASLPKKGPLSVQFF.

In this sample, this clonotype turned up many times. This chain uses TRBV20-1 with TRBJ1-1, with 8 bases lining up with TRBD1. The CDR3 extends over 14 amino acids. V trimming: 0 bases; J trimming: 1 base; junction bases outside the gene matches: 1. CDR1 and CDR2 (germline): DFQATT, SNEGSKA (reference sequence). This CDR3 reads CSARDQGANTEAFF. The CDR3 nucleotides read TGCAGTGCTAGAGACCAGGGGGCGAACACTGAAGCTTTCTTT.

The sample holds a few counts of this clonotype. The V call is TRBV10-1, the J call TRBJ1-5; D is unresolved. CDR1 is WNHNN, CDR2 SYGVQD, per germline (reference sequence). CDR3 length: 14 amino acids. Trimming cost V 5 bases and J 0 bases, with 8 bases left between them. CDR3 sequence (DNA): TGCGCCAGCAGTCAACACTATAGCAATCAGCCCCAGCATTTT. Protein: CASSQHYSNQPQHF.

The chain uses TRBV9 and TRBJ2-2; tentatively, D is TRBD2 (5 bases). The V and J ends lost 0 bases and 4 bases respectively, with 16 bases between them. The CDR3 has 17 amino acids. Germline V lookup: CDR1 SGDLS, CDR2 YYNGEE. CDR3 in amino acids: CASSVGPLRRATGELFF. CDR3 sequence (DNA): TGTGCCAGCAGCGTAGGTCCATTGAGGCGGGCCACCGGGGAGCTGTTTTTT.

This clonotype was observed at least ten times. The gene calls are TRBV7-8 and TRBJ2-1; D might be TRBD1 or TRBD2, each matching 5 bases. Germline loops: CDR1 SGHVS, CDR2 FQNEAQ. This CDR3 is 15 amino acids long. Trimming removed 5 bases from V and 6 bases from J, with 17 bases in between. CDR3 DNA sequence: TGTGCCAGCAGCCCTGGGACGGGGAGACTCAATGAGCAGTTCTTC. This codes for CASSPGTGRLNEQFF.

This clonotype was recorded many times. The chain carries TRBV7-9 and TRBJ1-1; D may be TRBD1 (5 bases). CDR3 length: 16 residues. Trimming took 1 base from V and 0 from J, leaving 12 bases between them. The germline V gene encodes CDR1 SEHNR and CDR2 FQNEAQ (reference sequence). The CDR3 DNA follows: TGTGCCAGCAGCTTAGATGGGGGATTAATGAACACTGAAGCTTTCTTT. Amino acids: CASSLDGGLMNTEAFF.

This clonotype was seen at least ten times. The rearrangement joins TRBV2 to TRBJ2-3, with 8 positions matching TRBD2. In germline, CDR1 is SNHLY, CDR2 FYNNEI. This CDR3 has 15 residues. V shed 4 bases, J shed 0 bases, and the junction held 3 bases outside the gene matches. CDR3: CASSASGGSTDTQYF. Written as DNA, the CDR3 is TGTGCCAGCAGTGCCAGCGGGGGTAGCACAGATACGCAGTATTTT. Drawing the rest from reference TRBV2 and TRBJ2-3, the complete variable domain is EPEVTQTPSHQVTQMGQEVILRCVPISNHLYFYWYRQILGQKVEFLVSFYNNEISEKSEIFDDQFSVERPDGSNFTLKIRSTKLEDSAMYFCASSASGGSTDTQYFGPGTRLTVL.

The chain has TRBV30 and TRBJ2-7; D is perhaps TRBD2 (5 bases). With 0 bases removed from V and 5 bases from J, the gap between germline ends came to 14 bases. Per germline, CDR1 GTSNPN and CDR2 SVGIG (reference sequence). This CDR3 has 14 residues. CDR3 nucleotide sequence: TGTGCCTGGAGTGTAGCTAGCTATGACGACGAGCAGTACTTC. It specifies CAWSVASYDDEQYF.

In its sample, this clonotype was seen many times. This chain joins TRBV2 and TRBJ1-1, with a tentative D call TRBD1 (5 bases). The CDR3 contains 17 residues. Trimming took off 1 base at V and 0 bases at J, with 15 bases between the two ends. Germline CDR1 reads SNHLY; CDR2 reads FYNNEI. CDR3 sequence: CASSEVKGSGLNTEAFF. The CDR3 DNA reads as TGTGCCAGCAGTGAAGTCAAGGGGTCGGGGTTGAACACTGAAGCTTTCTTT.

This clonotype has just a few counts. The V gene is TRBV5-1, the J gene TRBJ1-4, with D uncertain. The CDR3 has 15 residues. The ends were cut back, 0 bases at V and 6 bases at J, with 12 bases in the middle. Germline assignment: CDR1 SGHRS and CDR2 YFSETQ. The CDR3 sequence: CASSLEGGQYEKLFF. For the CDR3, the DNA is TGCGCCAGCAGCTTGGAGGGTGGGCAGTATGAAAAACTGTTTTTT.

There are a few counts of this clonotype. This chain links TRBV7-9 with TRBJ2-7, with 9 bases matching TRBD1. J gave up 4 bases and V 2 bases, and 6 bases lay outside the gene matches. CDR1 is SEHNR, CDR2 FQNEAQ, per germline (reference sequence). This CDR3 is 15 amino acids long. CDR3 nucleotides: TGTGCCAGCAGCTTATATGGGACAGGGTTGTACGAGCAGTACTTC. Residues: CASSLYGTGLYEQYF. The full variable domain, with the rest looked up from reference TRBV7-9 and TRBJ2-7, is DTGVSQNPRHKITKRGQNVTFRCDPISEHNRLYWYRQTLGQGPEFLTYFQNEAQLEKSRLLSDRFSAERPKGSFSTLEIQRTEQGDSAMYLCASSLYGTGLYEQYFGPGTRLTVT.

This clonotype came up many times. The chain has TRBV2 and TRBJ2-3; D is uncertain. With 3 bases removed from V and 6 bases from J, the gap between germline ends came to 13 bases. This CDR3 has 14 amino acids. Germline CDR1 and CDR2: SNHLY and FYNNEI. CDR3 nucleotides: TGTGCCAGCAGTGAGGGGATCCTGGGGGATACGCAGTATTTT. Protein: CASSEGILGDTQYF.

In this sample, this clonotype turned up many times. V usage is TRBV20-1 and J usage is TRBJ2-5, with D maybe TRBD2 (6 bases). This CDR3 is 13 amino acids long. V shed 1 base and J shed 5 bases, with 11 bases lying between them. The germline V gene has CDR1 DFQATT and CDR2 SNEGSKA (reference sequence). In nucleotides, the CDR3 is TGCAGTGCTAGAGCTAGCGCCGGGGAGACCCAGTACTTC. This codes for CSARASAGETQYF.

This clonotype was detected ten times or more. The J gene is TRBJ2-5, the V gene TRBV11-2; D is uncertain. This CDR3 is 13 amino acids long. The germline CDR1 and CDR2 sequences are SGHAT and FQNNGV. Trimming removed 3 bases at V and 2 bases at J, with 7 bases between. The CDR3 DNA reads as TGTGCCAGCAGCTTGGACCATCAAGAGACCCAGTACTTC. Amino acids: CASSLDHQETQYF.

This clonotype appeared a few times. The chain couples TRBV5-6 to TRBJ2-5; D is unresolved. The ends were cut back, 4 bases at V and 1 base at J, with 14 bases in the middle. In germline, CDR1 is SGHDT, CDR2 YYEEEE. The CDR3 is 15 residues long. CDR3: CASSRTGLIQETQYF. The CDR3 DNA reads TGTGCCAGCAGCCGTACGGGCCTCATCCAAGAGACCCAGTACTTC.